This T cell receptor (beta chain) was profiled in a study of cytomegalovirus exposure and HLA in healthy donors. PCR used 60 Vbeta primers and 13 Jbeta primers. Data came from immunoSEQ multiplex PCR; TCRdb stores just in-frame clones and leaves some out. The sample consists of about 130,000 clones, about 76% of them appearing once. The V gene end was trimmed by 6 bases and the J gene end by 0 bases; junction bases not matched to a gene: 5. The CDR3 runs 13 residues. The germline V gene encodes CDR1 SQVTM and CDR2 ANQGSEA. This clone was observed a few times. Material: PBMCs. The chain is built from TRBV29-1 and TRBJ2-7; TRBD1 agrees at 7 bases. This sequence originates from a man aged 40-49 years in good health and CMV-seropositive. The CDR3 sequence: CSVLTGSSYEQYF. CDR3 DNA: TGCAGCGTCCTGACAGGGAGCTCCTACGAGCAGTACTTC.